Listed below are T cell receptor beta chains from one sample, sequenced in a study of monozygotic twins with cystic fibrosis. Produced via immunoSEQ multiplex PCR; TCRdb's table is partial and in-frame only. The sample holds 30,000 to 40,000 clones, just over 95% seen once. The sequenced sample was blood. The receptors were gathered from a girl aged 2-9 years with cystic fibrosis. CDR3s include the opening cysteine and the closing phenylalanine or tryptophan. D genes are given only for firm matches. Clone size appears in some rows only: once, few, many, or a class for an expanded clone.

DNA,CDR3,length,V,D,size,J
TGTGCCAGTAGTACCCTCTGGCAGGGAGGTGGCTACACCTTC,CASSTLWQGGGYTF,14,TRBV19,-,-,TRBJ1-2
TGTGCCAGCAGTTTATACGGAGGGGGGAACGGCTACACCTTC,CASSLYGGGNGYTF,14,TRBV28,-,-,TRBJ1-2
TGCGCCAGCATATCGGAAGTTTACGCAACAGAGCAGTTCTTC,CASISEVYATEQFF,14,TRBV5-1,-,-,TRBJ2-1
TGCGCCAGCAGTGATCCGGGACTAGCAGGACTTCACTTC,CASSDPGLAGLHF,13,TRBV10-1,TRBD2,-,TRBJ2-7
TGTGCCAGCAGTAACCAGGGGACTGTTGGCTACACCTTC,CASSNQGTVGYTF,13,TRBV2,-,-,TRBJ1-2
TGTGCCAGCAGTCTTGGAGGCGGGAATGAGCAGTTCTTC,CASSLGGGNEQFF,13,TRBV11-2,-,-,TRBJ2-1
TGTGCCAGCAGTGTAGTGGCGGGGGGGAACACTGAAGCTTTCTTT,CASSVVAGGNTEAFF,15,TRBV6-4,-,-,TRBJ1-1
TGTGCCACCAGCAGGGGGAACAGGGGGAATCAGCCCCAGCATTTT,CATSRGNRGNQPQHF,15,TRBV15,TRBD1,-,TRBJ1-5
TGTGCCAGCAGTACTAGCGGGAGCACAGATACGCAGTATTTT,CASSTSGSTDTQYF,14,TRBV6-4,TRBD2,-,TRBJ2-3
TGTGCCAGCAGCCCATTCCCCGGGGAGGGGCGTAGCCCTGGGGCCAACGTCCTGACTTTC,CASSPFPGEGRSPGANVLTF,20,TRBV13,TRBD2,-,TRBJ2-6
TGTGCCAGCAGCCCAACAGGGACTAATCAGCCCCAGCATTTT,CASSPTGTNQPQHF,14,TRBV7-9,-,-,TRBJ1-5
TGTGCCAGCACCCCCCTAGGACAGGGGGCCACTGAAGCTTTCTTT,CASTPLGQGATEAFF,15,TRBV11-3,TRBD1,-,TRBJ1-1
TGTGCCAGCAGCCCATCCGGGACACTCTACGAGCAGTACTTC,CASSPSGTLYEQYF,14,TRBV6-5,-,-,TRBJ2-7
TGTGCCAGCAGCACTCATCGGACGGGAGCTAACTATGGCTACACCTTC,CASSTHRTGANYGYTF,16,TRBV11-2,-,-,TRBJ1-2
TGTGCCAGCAGCTACCAAGAGACCCAGTACTTC,CASSYQETQYF,11,TRBV14,-,-,TRBJ2-5
TGTGCCAGCAGCCCCCGTGACAGGGGGACTGGCTACACCTTC,CASSPRDRGTGYTF,14,TRBV9,TRBD1,-,TRBJ1-2
TGTGCCTGTACGGATGGTTCTAGCAATCAGCCCCAGCATTTT,CACTDGSSNQPQHF,14,TRBV30,-,-,TRBJ1-5
TGTGCCTGGAGTGACGGGAAGAACACTGAAGCTTTCTTT,CAWSDGKNTEAFF,13,TRBV30,-,-,TRBJ1-1
TGTGCCTGGAGTGGACAGGCGAACACTGAAGCTTTCTTT,CAWSGQANTEAFF,13,TRBV30,-,-,TRBJ1-1
TGCGCCAGCAGCTATAGTTCGGGGGGCCTCAATGAGCAGTTCTTC,CASSYSSGGLNEQFF,15,TRBV4-1,-,-,TRBJ2-1
TGTGCCAGAAGCTTTTTGGGACAGGCCAAGTGCACTGAAGCTTTCTTT,CARSFLGQAKCTEAFF,16,TRBV5-3,TRBD1,-,TRBJ1-1
TGTGCCAGCAGAGTCGACAGGGGTGACACTGAAGCTTTCTTT,CASRVDRGDTEAFF,14,TRBV6-4,TRBD1,-,TRBJ1-1
TGTGCCAGTAGTCCTGGGGATAGGGGCACTGAAGCTTTCTTT,CASSPGDRGTEAFF,14,TRBV19,-,-,TRBJ1-1
TGTGCCTGGAGTAGGACATCTTCCGAGCAGTACTTC,CAWSRTSSEQYF,12,TRBV30,-,-,TRBJ2-7
TGCAGCGTTGAGGCCGATCTCGGACAGCCAAGGTACCAAGAGACCCAGTACTTC,CSVEADLGQPRYQETQYF,18,TRBV29-1,-,-,TRBJ2-5
TGTGCCAGCAGTTATTCCCCGGAGACCCAGTACTTC,CASSYSPETQYF,12,TRBV6-6,-,-,TRBJ2-5
TGTGCCAGCAGCTCCGAAGAGACAGGGCACGAAAAACTGTTTTTT,CASSSEETGHEKLFF,15,TRBV7-9,TRBD1,-,TRBJ1-4
TGTGCCAGCAGCTTTGAACCAAAGTCCTACGAGCAGTACTTC,CASSFEPKSYEQYF,14,TRBV5-4,-,-,TRBJ2-7
TGTGCCTGGACCCGGGGACAAATCTACGAGCAGTACTTC,CAWTRGQIYEQYF,13,TRBV30,-,-,TRBJ2-7
TGTGCCAGCAGCGTGCATGACACTGAAGCTTTCTTT,CASSVHDTEAFF,12,TRBV9,-,-,TRBJ1-1
TGCGCCAGCAGCATAGGGACCTCTTCCTTACTGGAAAAACTGTTTTTT,CASSIGTSSLLEKLFF,16,TRBV5-1,-,-,TRBJ1-4
TGTGCCTGGAGTACCGGGAGTCGGGGGCAGAACACTGAAGCTTTCTTT,CAWSTGSRGQNTEAFF,16,TRBV30,-,-,TRBJ1-1
TGCGCCAGCAGCTTGGTAGCGGATACGCAGTATTTT,CASSLVADTQYF,12,TRBV5-1,-,-,TRBJ2-3
TGTGCCAGCAGCTTGGGGACAGCCGCTAACTATGGCTACACCTTC,CASSLGTAANYGYTF,15,TRBV7-8,TRBD1,-,TRBJ1-2
TGTGCCACCAGCAGAGATCAGTGGGTAAGAGGGTTCTTC,CATSRDQWVRGFF,13,TRBV15,-,-,TRBJ2-1
TGTGCCAGCAGTTACGCAAGGGGTTCCTCCTACGAGCAGTACTTC,CASSYARGSSYEQYF,15,TRBV6-5,-,-,TRBJ2-7
TGTGCCAGCAACACCGGGACAGCGACAGATACGCAGTATTTT,CASNTGTATDTQYF,14,TRBV2,TRBD1,-,TRBJ2-3
TGTGCCAGCAAATCCGGCACTGAAGCTTTCTTT,CASKSGTEAFF,11,TRBV6-5,-,-,TRBJ1-1
TGTGCCAGCTCCCAAGGGGGCACAACCGAAGCTTTCTTT,CASSQGGTTEAFF,13,TRBV18,TRBD1,-,TRBJ1-1
TGTGCCAGCAGCGACCCCCGGGACAGGGGATTTCGCTCTGGGGCCAACGTCCTGACTTTC,CASSDPRDRGFRSGANVLTF,20,TRBV9,TRBD1,-,TRBJ2-6
TGTGCCAGCAGCTGGACTAGCGGGAAGGGAGATACGCAGTATTTT,CASSWTSGKGDTQYF,15,TRBV9,TRBD2,-,TRBJ2-3
TGTGCCAGCAGTGACGGGACCAGAGCCAAAAACATTCAGTACTTC,CASSDGTRAKNIQYF,15,TRBV25-1,-,few,TRBJ2-4
TGTGCCAGCAGCTTCCTACAGATGCGCACCGACAGGGGACTAGGCGAGCAGTACTTC,CASSFLQMRTDRGLGEQYF,19,TRBV11-2,-,-,TRBJ2-7
TGTGCCAGCAGTTTGGGACAGGTAATAGGTCAGCCCCAGCATTTT,CASSLGQVIGQPQHF,15,TRBV2,TRBD1,-,TRBJ1-5
TGTGCCAGCAGGGGGACAGCTAACACCGGGGAGCTGTTTTTT,CASRGTANTGELFF,14,TRBV9,TRBD1,-,TRBJ2-2
TGCGCCAGCAGCCAACGAGACGACAGGGATCAGCCCCAGCATTTT,CASSQRDDRDQPQHF,15,TRBV4-1,TRBD1,-,TRBJ1-5